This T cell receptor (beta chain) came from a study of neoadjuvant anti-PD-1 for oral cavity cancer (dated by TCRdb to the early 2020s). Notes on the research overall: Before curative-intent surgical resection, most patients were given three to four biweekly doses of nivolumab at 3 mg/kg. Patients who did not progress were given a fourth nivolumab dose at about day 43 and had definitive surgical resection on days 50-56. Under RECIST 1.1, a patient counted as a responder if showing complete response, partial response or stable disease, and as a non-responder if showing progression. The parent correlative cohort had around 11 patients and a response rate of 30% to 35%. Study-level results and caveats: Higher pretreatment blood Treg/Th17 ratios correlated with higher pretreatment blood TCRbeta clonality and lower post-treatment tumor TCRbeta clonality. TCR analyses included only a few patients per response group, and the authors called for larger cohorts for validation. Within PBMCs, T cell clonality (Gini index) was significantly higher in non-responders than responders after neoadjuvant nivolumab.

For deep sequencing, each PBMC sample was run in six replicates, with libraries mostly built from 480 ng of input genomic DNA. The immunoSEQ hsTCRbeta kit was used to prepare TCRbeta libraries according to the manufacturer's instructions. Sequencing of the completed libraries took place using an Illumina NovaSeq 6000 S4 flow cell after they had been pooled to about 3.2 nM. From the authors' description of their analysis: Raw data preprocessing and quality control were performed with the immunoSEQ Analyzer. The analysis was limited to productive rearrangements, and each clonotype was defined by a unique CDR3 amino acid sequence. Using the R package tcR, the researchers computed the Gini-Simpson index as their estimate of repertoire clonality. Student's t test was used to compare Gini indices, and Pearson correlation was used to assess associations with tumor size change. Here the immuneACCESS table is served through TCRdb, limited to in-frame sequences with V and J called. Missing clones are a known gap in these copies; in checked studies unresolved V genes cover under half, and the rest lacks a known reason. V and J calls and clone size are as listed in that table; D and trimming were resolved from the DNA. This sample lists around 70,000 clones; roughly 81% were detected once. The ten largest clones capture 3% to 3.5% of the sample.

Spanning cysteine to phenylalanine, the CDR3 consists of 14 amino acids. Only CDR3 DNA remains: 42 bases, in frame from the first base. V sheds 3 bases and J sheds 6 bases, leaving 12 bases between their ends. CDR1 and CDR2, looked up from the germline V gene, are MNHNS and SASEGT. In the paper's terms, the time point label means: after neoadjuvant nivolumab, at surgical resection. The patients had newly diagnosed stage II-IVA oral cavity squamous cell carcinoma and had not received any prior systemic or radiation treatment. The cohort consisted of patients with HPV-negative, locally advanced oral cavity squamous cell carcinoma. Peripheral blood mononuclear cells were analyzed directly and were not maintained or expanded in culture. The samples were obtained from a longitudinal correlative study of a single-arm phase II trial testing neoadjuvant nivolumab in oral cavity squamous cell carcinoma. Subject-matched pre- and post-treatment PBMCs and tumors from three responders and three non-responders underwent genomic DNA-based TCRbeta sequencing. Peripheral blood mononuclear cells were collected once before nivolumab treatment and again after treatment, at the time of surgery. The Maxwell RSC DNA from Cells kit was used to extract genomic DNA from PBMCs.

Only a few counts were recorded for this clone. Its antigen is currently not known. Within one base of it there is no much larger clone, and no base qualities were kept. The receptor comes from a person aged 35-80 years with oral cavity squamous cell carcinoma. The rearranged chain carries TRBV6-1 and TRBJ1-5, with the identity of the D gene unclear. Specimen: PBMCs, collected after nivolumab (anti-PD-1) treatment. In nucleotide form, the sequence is TGTGCCAGCAGTGATCCCTTTGGAAGTCAGCCCCAGCATTTT. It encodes CASSDPFGSQPQHF.